The 2 T cell receptor beta chains below were found in one sample sequenced in a study of prognosis after radiotherapy for stage I lung cancer. The study amplified the TCR beta CDR3 region from genomic DNA. This amplification was carried out by two rounds of multiplex PCR. Primers targeting each individual TRBV and TRBJ gene were applied in first-round PCR. MiXCR was run by TCRdb on the multiplex PCR reads, yielding one entry per CDR3 protein. The table has nearly 35,000 distinct CDR3 sequences, about 31% seen once. The sequenced sample was PBMCs, obtained before or after stereotactic body radiation therapy (not recorded which). Receptors originate from a donor aged 50 or older with non-small cell lung cancer.

This clonotype was seen at least ten times. CDR3 region: CASSPSPGGANPEAFF. The DNA of the CDR3 is TGCGCCAGCAGCCCCTCACCTGGAGGGGCTAATCCTGAAGCTTTCTTT. The chain has TRBV5-1 and TRBJ1-1; TRBD1 is a possible D gene (5 bases). The germline CDR1 and CDR2 sequences are SGHRS and YFSETQ. The V and J ends lost 4 bases and 6 bases respectively, with 22 bases between them. The CDR3 sequence is 16 residues long.

The V and J genes are TRBV7-8 and TRBJ2-1, with D perhaps assigned TRBD1 or TRBD2 (7 bases each). V lost 5 bases, J lost 5 bases, and 16 bases lay in between. Germline V gene lookup returns CDR1 SGHVS and CDR2 FQNEAQ. The CDR3 is 15 residues long. The CDR3 sequence is CASSTRGGLDNEQFF. The CDR3 nucleotides are TGTGCCAGCAGCACCAGGGGGGGCTTAGACAATGAGCAGTTCTTC. Based on the CDR3 plus reference TRBV7-8 and TRBJ2-1, the full variable domain is GAGVSQSPRYKVAKRGQDVALRCDPISGHVSLFWYQQALGQGPEFLTYFQNEAQLDKSGLPSDRFFAERPEGSVSTLKIQRTQQEDSAVYLCASSTRGGLDNEQFFGPGTRLTVL.